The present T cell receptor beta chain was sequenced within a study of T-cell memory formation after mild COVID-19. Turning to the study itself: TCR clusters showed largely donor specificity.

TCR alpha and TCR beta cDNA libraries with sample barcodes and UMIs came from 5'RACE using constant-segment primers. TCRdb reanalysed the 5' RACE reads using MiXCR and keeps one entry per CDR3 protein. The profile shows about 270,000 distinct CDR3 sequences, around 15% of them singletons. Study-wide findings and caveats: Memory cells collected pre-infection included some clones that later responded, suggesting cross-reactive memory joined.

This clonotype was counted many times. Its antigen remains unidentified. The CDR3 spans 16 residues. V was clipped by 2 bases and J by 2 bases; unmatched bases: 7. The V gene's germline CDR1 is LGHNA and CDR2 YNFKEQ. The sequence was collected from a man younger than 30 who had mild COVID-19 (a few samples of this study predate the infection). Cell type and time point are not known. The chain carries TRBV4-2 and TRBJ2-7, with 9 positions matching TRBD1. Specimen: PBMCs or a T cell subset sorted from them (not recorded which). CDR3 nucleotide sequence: TGTGCCAGCAGCCAAAGGACAGGGGCTGTCACCTACGAGCAGTACTTC. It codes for CASSQRTGAVTYEQYF.